This TCR beta chain emerged from a study of OX40 agonist ivuxolimab in advanced cancers. Assay: immunoSEQ multiplex PCR; the TCRdb copy retains only in-frame clones and omits some. The sample includes about 70,000 clones, around 90% of them seen just once. Germline lookup yields CDR1 SGHAT and CDR2 FQNNGV. V dropped 5 bases and J dropped 0 bases, with 13 bases sitting between them. The CDR3 contains 15 residues. The TCR originated in an adult with an advanced solid tumor such as melanoma, head and neck, liver or kidney cancer. The chain carries TRBV11-2 and TRBJ2-5; D possibly corresponds to TRBD2 (5 bases). Sequenced material: CD4+ or CD8+ T cells sorted from blood, taken in a trial of the OX40 agonist ivuxolimab. DNA for the CDR3: TGTGCCAGCAGCCGCGTGCTAGCAGACCAAGAGACCCAGTACTTC. Translating it yields CASSRVLADQETQYF.